One and the same sample provided the 8 T cell receptor beta chains below, sequenced in a study of regulatory T cells in long-lasting Graves disease. Arm-PCR of CDR3 regions with iRepertoire HTBI primers generated TCR beta libraries. Via MiXCR, TCRdb re-called the multiplex PCR reads, giving one row per CDR3 protein. The data hold fewer than 500,000 distinct CDR3 sequences, with 15% to 20% observed a single time. Noted time point: newly diagnosed GD, antithyroid drugs for less than 3 months. RNA from PBMCs was the source of the TCR library. The data were also submitted as part of a second study, on T cells in Graves' hyperthyroidism and ophthalmopathy.

This specimen consisted of peripheral blood mononuclear cells (PBMCs), obtained at new diagnosis, from a patient treated with antithyroid drugs. These TCRs come from a middle-aged man with Graves disease.

The chain uses TRBV5-5 and TRBJ1-2; D is unclear. In germline, CDR1 is SGHKS, CDR2 YYEKEE (reference sequence). The CDR3 runs to 16 residues. V was cut by 4 bases and J by 9 bases, with 25 bases left in between. The chain's CDR3 is CASSPLDGPPKESYTF. The CDR3 nucleotides read TGTGCCAGCAGCCCCCTGGACGGGCCTCCCAAGGAGAGCTACACCTTC.

The chain is built from TRBV19 and TRBJ2-2; the D gene could be TRBD1 or TRBD2 (6 bases each). CDR3 length equals 16 residues. Per germline, CDR1 LNHDA and CDR2 SQIVND (reference sequence). The V gene lost 1 base and the J gene lost 4 bases, with 13 bases spanning the gap. This CDR3 reads CASSIGGGGGTGELFF. The CDR3 DNA reads TGTGCCAGTAGTATAGGAGGCGGAGGGGGCACCGGGGAGCTGTTTTTT.

This clonotype came up many times. The rearrangement uses TRBV6-5 and TRBJ1-1; no clear D gene. There are 14 residues in the CDR3. Trimming took 2 bases from V and 0 from J, leaving 7 bases between them. From germline, CDR1 is MNHEY and CDR2 SVGAGI. The CDR3 is CASSYGSLNTEAFF. DNA for the CDR3: TGTGCCAGCAGTTACGGGAGTCTGAACACTGAAGCTTTCTTT.

This clonotype was seen a few times. CDR3 region: CAMRDSGANVLTF. CDR3 nucleotide sequence: TGTGCCATGCGGGATTCAGGGGCCAACGTCCTGACTTTC. V usage is TRBV10-3 and J usage is TRBJ2-6, with D possibly TRBD2 on 6 matching bases. In germline, CDR1 is ENHRY, CDR2 SYGVKD. CDR3 length equals 13 residues. V lost 9 bases and J lost 4, with 10 bases in between.

This clonotype was counted only a few times. The chain employs TRBV20-1 and TRBJ2-3; TRBD2 matches at 9 bases. The CDR3 has 13 amino acids. Germline assignment: CDR1 DFQATT and CDR2 SNEGSKA (reference sequence). Unmatched junction bases numbered 6, after V lost 5 bases and J lost 6 bases. CDR3 nucleotide sequence: TGCAGTGCTGATAGCGGGAGTTATGATACGCAGTATTTT. The encoded protein is CSADSGSYDTQYF.

On this clonotype: A read error may produce the germline difference seen at one junction end. The rearrangement uses TRBV14 and TRBJ2-1; 12 bases align to TRBD2. The germline CDR1 and CDR2 sequences are SGHDN and FVKESK. CDR3 length equals 20 residues. The chain's CDR3 is CASSLPGLAGPIRLYNEQFF. The CDR3 DNA follows: TGCGCCAGCAGCCTACCGGGACTAGCGGGCCCGATCAGACTCTACAATGAGCAGTTCTTC.

A word on this clonotype: This may stem from a read error, because a much larger clone lies one nucleotide away. The rearrangement links TRBV28 to TRBJ2-1, with TRBD2 matching 10 bases. Judging by the DNA end, TRBJ2-5 fits better; the J call may be wrong. This CDR3 spans 15 amino acids. CDR1 and CDR2 (germline): MDHEN, SYDVKM. The CDR3 sequence: CASSRAGGKIEAQYF. DNA for the CDR3: TGTGCCAGCAGTCGAGCGGGAGGGAAGATAGAGGCCCAGTACTTC.

This clonotype was recorded at least ten times. CDR3 DNA sequence: TGCGCCAGCAGCAGGGGGGGGACAGTTTTGAACACTGAAGCTTTCTTT. Translation: CASSRGGTVLNTEAFF. The chain combines TRBV5-1 with TRBJ1-1; 7 positions match TRBD1. The germline CDR1 and CDR2 sequences are SGHRS and YFSETQ. Losses at the gene ends were 4 bases for V and 0 bases for J; bases not matched to a gene: 9. CDR3 size: 16 residues. The variable domain in full, completed from reference TRBV5-1 and TRBJ1-1, reads KAGVTQTPRYLIKTRGQQVTLSCSPISGHRSVSWYQQTPGQGLQFLFEYFSETQRNKGNFPGRFSGRQFSNSRSEMNVSTLELGDSALYLCASSRGGTVLNTEAFFGQGTRLTVV.